This T cell receptor beta chain was sequenced for a study of Tregs in tolerant kidney transplant recipients. Study summary: Related graft donors supplied nonmyeloablative bone marrow transplants, and mixed chimerism was transient.

This table comes from immunoSEQ multiplex PCR, and its TCRdb copy is limited to in-frame clones, with some not included. The table has tens of thousands of clones, approximately 93% seen once; the top ten hold about 0.45%. Study results and caveats: Activated donor B cell expansion appeared to reveal the most relevant donor-specific TCRbeta repertoire. Biological reproducibility was not directly addressed in this study.

Germline CDR1 MNHNY, CDR2 SVGAGI (reference sequence). The CDR3 runs 16 residues. V lost 0 bases to trimming and J lost 2 bases, with 12 bases between them. Regarding this clone: Its antigen remains unidentified.

V and J are TRBV6-6 and TRBJ2-3; tentatively, D is TRBD1 (5 bases). The starting material was CD4+ T cells from blood, obtained before the transplant. This sequence originates from a human donor who received a combined kidney and bone marrow transplant. CDR3 sequence reads: CASSYSSPRATDTQYF. The CDR3 bases are TGTGCCAGCAGTTACTCGAGTCCCAGGGCCACAGATACGCAGTATTTT.